The 14 T cell receptor beta chains below were found in one sample sequenced in a study of HIV-infected patients and healthy controls. MiXCR was run by TCRdb on the 5' RACE reads, yielding one entry per CDR3 protein. The table records roughly 70,000 distinct CDR3 sequences, 16% of them present only once. The sample was CD4+ T cells from blood. Receptors were obtained from a human donor in good health.

The chain has TRBV11-2 and TRBJ2-1; possible D gene TRBD2, 6 bases. The CDR3 is 16 amino acids. V lost 1 base, J lost 2 bases, and 12 bases lay in between. Germline V gene sequence: CDR1 SGHAT, CDR2 FQNNGV. The CDR3 DNA reads TGTGCCAGCAGCTTAGTGTGGGGGGTTACCTACAATGAGCAGTTCTTC. It specifies CASSLVWGVTYNEQFF. The full variable domain, rest sourced from reference TRBV11-2 and TRBJ2-1, is EAGVAQSPRYKIIEKRQSVAFWCNPISGHATLYWYQQILGQGPKLLIQFQNNGVVDDSQLPKDRFSAERLKGVDSTLKIQPAKLEDSAVYLCASSLVWGVTYNEQFFGPGTRLTVL.

This clonotype was detected a few times. This rearrangement joins TRBV18 to TRBJ2-1; D tentatively fits TRBD1 or TRBD2 (5 bases each). CDR1 KGHSH and CDR2 LQKENI come from the germline V gene. The ends were cut back, 4 bases at V and 5 bases at J, with 18 bases in the middle. The CDR3 sequence is 16 residues long. CDR3 loop: CASSRGFQGSNNEQFF. The DNA of the CDR3 is TGTGCCAGCTCACGGGGGTTCCAGGGTTCCAACAATGAGCAGTTCTTC.

This clonotype was counted between two and nine times. The chain recombines TRBV18 with TRBJ2-3; D remains unclear. Deletions cut 3 bases from V and 1 base from J, with 8 bases between. Germline V gene sequence: CDR1 KGHSH, CDR2 LQKENI. The CDR3 totals 14 residues. The CDR3 nucleotides are TGTGCCAGCTCACCCTTATCGGGCACAGATACGCAGTATTTT. Translating it yields CASSPLSGTDTQYF.

The chain combines TRBV12-3 or TRBV12-4 with TRBJ2-7, with 7 bases that match TRBD1. V lost 6 bases to trimming and J lost 3 bases; unmatched junction nucleotides: 11. This CDR3 spans 15 amino acids. In DNA form, the CDR3 reads TGTGCCAGCAGAATAGGGACCGACAGGGTCTACGAGCAGTACTTC. Its translation is CASRIGTDRVYEQYF.

The chain is built from TRBV6-1 and TRBJ1-4; D not certain. V was cut by 3 bases and J by 0 bases, with 8 bases left in between. Per the germline V gene, CDR1 is MNHNS and CDR2 is SASEGT. This CDR3 spans 15 amino acids. The CDR3 spells CASSDRSATNEKLFF. The CDR3 nucleotides are TGTGCCAGCAGTGATAGGAGCGCAACTAATGAAAAACTGTTTTTT.

The V and J genes are TRBV7-6 and TRBJ2-3; no reliable D call. Germline CDR1 is SGHVS and CDR2 is FNYEAQ. Trimming took 1 base from V and 4 from J, leaving 9 bases between them. The CDR3 runs to 14 residues. The CDR3 loop reads CASSLGSPPDTQYF. The CDR3 DNA reads TGTGCCAGCAGCTTAGGCTCCCCCCCAGATACGCAGTATTTT. The full variable domain, completed using reference TRBV7-6 and TRBJ2-3, is GAGVSQSPRYKVTKRGQDVALRCDPISGHVSLYWYRQALGQGPEFLTYFNYEAQQDKSGLPNDRFSAERPEGSISTLTIQRTEQRDSAMYRCASSLGSPPDTQYFGPGTRLTVL.

J is TRBJ2-7 and V is TRBV19; TRBD2 aligns across 8 bases. The germline V gene has CDR1 LNHDA and CDR2 SQIVND (reference sequence). Trimming cost V 4 bases and J 6 bases; bases outside gene matches: 8. The CDR3 extends over 14 amino acids. Here the CDR3 reads CASSSTGTRGEQYF. CDR3 DNA: TGTGCCAGTAGTAGCACCGGGACTAGGGGCGAGCAGTACTTC.

This clonotype came up a few times. V gene TRBV7-2 combines with J gene TRBJ1-4, with unresolved D. Germline assignment: CDR1 SGHTA and CDR2 FQGNSA. The V end lost 1 base, the J end lost 8 bases, and 20 bases lay between the germline ends. The CDR3 is 17 residues long. In DNA form, the CDR3 reads TGTGCCAGCAGCTTAGGTGGTGTCGGCCTCATGGACGAAAAACTGTTTTTT. Its translation: CASSLGGVGLMDEKLFF.

In its sample, this clonotype was seen many times. The chain recombines TRBV18 with TRBJ1-4; D gene uncertain. This CDR3 has 12 residues. Germline V gene lookup returns CDR1 KGHSH and CDR2 LQKENI. V lost 5 bases to trimming and J lost 7 bases, with 8 bases between them. The CDR3 sequence: CASSSWGEKLFF. CDR3 nucleotide sequence: TGTGCCAGCTCATCATGGGGTGAAAAACTGTTTTTT.

This clonotype was detected only a few times. The chain carries TRBV3-1 and TRBJ2-6, with D uncertain. This CDR3 has 11 amino acids. V lost 5 bases and J 6 bases, leaving 2 bases between the germline ends. Looked up from germline, CDR1 is LGHDT and CDR2 is YNNKEL (reference sequence). DNA of the CDR3: TGTGCCAGCAGCTTGGCCAACGTCCTGACTTTC. This translates into CASSLANVLTF.

This chain joins TRBV3-2 and TRBJ2-1; the table names TRBD1, a call not compared with the DNA. TRBV3-2 is a listed pseudogene. CDR3 size: 19 residues. CDR3 sequence (DNA): TGTGCCAGCATCACAAAACGTATGCCGGGACAGGGGGCTTACAATGAGCAGTTCTTC. Its protein is CASITKRMPGQGAYNEQFF.

J is TRBJ2-1 and V is TRBV6-2 or TRBV6-3; D unresolved. CDR3 length: 14 amino acids. Trimming removed 7 bases from V and 10 bases from J, with 20 bases in between. CDR1 is MNHEY and CDR2 is SVGEGT in the germline V gene. For the CDR3, the DNA is TGTGCCAGCACCCACCGCCGGGCCCCACGGGAGCAGTTCTTC. Translating gives CASTHRRAPREQFF.

At least ten counts were recorded for this clonotype. The chain joins TRBV2 to TRBJ2-3; possible D gene TRBD2, 6 bases. CDR3 size: 16 residues. Germline V lookup: CDR1 SNHLY, CDR2 FYNNEI. V lost 2 bases and J lost 2, with 14 bases in between. The CDR3 sequence is CASSERSSAYTDTQYF. CDR3 bases: TGTGCCAGCAGTGAAAGGTCTAGCGCTTACACAGATACGCAGTATTTT. Filled out from reference TRBV2 and TRBJ2-3, the complete variable domain reads EPEVTQTPSHQVTQMGQEVILRCVPISNHLYFYWYRQILGQKVEFLVSFYNNEISEKSEIFDDQFSVERPDGSNFTLKIRSTKLEDSAMYFCASSERSSAYTDTQYFGPGTRLTVL.

DNA of the CDR3: TGTGCCAGCAGTATGACTAGCGGGAGATCCGGGGAGCTGTTTTTT. Its translation is CASSMTSGRSGELFF. The rearrangement uses TRBV12-3 or TRBV12-4 and TRBJ2-2; TRBD2 matches at 12 bases. Trimming cost V 5 bases and J 6 bases; bases outside gene matches: 4. This CDR3 has 15 amino acids.